Listed here are 22 T cell receptor beta chains from one sample, sequenced in a study of CD8+ T cells in alopecia areata. The treatment here: oral pan-JAK inhibitor, 5-10 mg twice daily. RNA extraction and reverse transcription yielded cDNA as sequencing template. Sequenced by immunoSEQ multiplex PCR; TCRdb stores in-frame clones only, minus some. The sample records some 110,000 clones, around 50% being singletons. Here the sequenced sample was CD8+ T cells sorted from blood, taken at week 24, from a patient treated with tofacitinib. These receptors were obtained from a human donor with alopecia areata.

The rearrangement uses TRBV5-6 and TRBJ2-1; D may correspond to TRBD1 or TRBD2 (5 bases each). The germline V and J ends were trimmed by 3 bases and 0 bases, with 13 bases remaining between them. The CDR3 contains 16 residues. In germline, CDR1 is SGHDT, CDR2 YYEEEE. CDR3 nucleotide sequence: TGTGCCAGCAGCTCGTATCCAGGGACCTCCTACAATGAGCAGTTCTTC. Amino acid sequence: CASSSYPGTSYNEQFF.

There are a few counts of this clone. The J gene is TRBJ1-1, the V gene TRBV30, with a possible D match to TRBD1 (6 bases). V shed 2 bases and J shed 4 bases, with 8 bases lying between them. CDR1 is GTSNPN and CDR2 is SVGIG in the germline V gene (reference sequence). This CDR3 contains 12 residues. The DNA of the CDR3 is TGTGCCTGGAGTACAGGGATCACTGAAGCTTTCTTT. Its translation is CAWSTGITEAFF.

The chain carries TRBV5-6 and TRBJ2-7; possible D gene TRBD2, 5 bases. CDR1 and CDR2 (germline): SGHDT, YYEEEE. The V end lost 2 bases, the J end lost 3 bases, and 15 bases lay between the germline ends. The CDR3 runs to 15 residues. The CDR3 nucleotides are TGTGCCAGCAGCTTTGGGGTGGGAGAGAACTACGAGCAGTACTTC. Translation: CASSFGVGENYEQYF.

The rearrangement links TRBV7-9 to TRBJ2-1, with 7 bases fitting TRBD1. Germline loops: CDR1 SEHNR, CDR2 FQNEAQ (reference sequence). Unmatched junction bases numbered 14, after V lost 5 bases and J lost 4 bases. This CDR3 is built from 17 residues. The CDR3 reads CASSRDPATGKYNEQFF. CDR3 in DNA: TGTGCCAGCAGCCGGGACCCAGCGACAGGGAAGTACAATGAGCAGTTCTTC.

The genes are TRBV7-9 and TRBJ2-1; D is undetermined. This CDR3 comprises 15 residues. V lost 5 bases and J 4 bases, leaving 15 bases between the germline ends. Germline V gene sequence: CDR1 SEHNR, CDR2 FQNEAQ (reference sequence). The CDR3 DNA follows: TGTGCCAGCAGCCCCCAGGTTCCGAATTACAATGAGCAGTTCTTC. It translates to CASSPQVPNYNEQFF.

V and J are TRBV4-2 and TRBJ2-5; 16 positions match TRBD2. V gave up 4 bases and J gave up 6 bases; unmatched junction bases: 5. The CDR3 totals 16 residues. The germline CDR1 and CDR2 sequences are LGHNA and YNFKEQ. CDR3 bases: TGTGCCAGCAGCCCCGGGACTAGCGGGGGGGCGAAGACCCAGTACTTC. Protein sequence: CASSPGTSGGAKTQYF.

This clone has only a few counts. J is TRBJ2-7 and V is TRBV6-5; no clear D. This CDR3 has 14 residues. Trimming took off 5 bases at V and 4 bases at J, with 15 bases between the two ends. Germline V lookup: CDR1 MNHEY, CDR2 SVGAGI. The CDR3 loop reads CASSEGVEGYEQYF. DNA of the CDR3: TGTGCCAGCAGTGAAGGAGTGGAAGGATACGAGCAGTACTTC.

The chain's CDR3 is CAWSVGYSYEQYF. Written as DNA, the CDR3 is TGTGCCTGGAGTGTCGGGTACTCCTACGAGCAGTACTTC. The genes are TRBV30 and TRBJ2-7, with D hard to call. The CDR3 extends over 13 amino acids. Deletions cut 0 bases from V and 0 bases from J, with 6 bases between. Per germline, CDR1 GTSNPN and CDR2 SVGIG (reference sequence).

V usage is TRBV4-1 and J usage is TRBJ1-3, with D unresolved. The CDR3 has 14 residues. V lost 1 base and J lost 2, with 6 bases in between. The germline V gene has CDR1 MGHRA and CDR2 YSYEKL. The CDR3 region has the DNA TGCGCCAGCAGCCAAGGAGGGACTGGAAACACCATATATTTT. As protein: CASSQGGTGNTIYF.

This clone was detected only a few times. The genes are TRBV29-1 and TRBJ2-7, with D possibly matching TRBD1 (6 bases). Trimming removed 6 bases from V and 2 bases from J, with 14 bases in between. Germline V gives CDR1 SQVTM, CDR2 ANQGSEA. The CDR3 is made up of 13 amino acids. The DNA for the CDR3 is TGCAGCGTGCCGGGACATAACCCCTACGAGCAGTACTTC. Its translation: CSVPGHNPYEQYF.

The chain recombines TRBV29-1 with TRBJ2-7; D gene unclear. This CDR3 is 12 amino acids long. The V and J ends lost 4 bases and 0 bases respectively, with 7 bases between them. Germline CDR1 is SQVTM and CDR2 is ANQGSEA. The CDR3 nucleotides read TGCAGCGTTGGTCAGCCCTCCTACGAGCAGTACTTC. This sequence encodes CSVGQPSYEQYF.

In this sample, this clone turned up a few times. The chain couples TRBV10-3 to TRBJ2-7, with D uncertain. The germline gives CDR1 ENHRY, CDR2 SYGVKD. Trimming took 2 bases from V and 5 from J, leaving 4 bases between them. The CDR3 runs 11 residues. CDR3: CAISEGHEQYF. The CDR3 DNA follows: TGTGCCATCAGTGAGGGACACGAGCAGTACTTC.

The chain uses TRBV5-1 and TRBJ2-3; D is possibly TRBD1 (6 bases). This CDR3 is 15 amino acids long. Trimming cost V 0 bases and J 1 base, with 9 bases left between them. The germline gives CDR1 SGHRS, CDR2 YFSETQ. CDR3 bases: TGCGCCAGCAGCTTGGAAGGACAGCGCACAGATACGCAGTATTTT. This encodes CASSLEGQRTDTQYF.

The V and J genes are TRBV5-1 and TRBJ2-1, with 9 bases identical to TRBD1. Trimming at V came to 0 bases and at J to 5 bases, leaving 3 bases not matched to a gene. CDR3 length: 15 amino acids. Per the germline V gene, CDR1 is SGHRS and CDR2 is YFSETQ. The CDR3 bases are TGCGCCAGCAGCTTGGTGGGGACAGGGAACAATGAGCAGTTCTTC. Its protein product is CASSLVGTGNNEQFF.

This sequence joins TRBV4-3 and TRBJ2-3; 11 bases match TRBD2. Per germline, CDR1 LGHNA and CDR2 YSLEER. This CDR3 has 15 residues. V lost 1 base and J lost 6; bases outside the gene matches: 3. CDR3 sequence: CASSQVLAGEDTQYF. The CDR3 coding sequence is TGCGCCAGCAGCCAAGTACTAGCGGGGGAGGATACGCAGTATTTT.

The CDR3 here is CASSFWRGLADTQYF. In nucleotides, the CDR3 is TGTGCCAGCAGCTTCTGGCGGGGCCTGGCAGATACGCAGTATTTT. The genes are TRBV7-2 and TRBJ2-3, with a weak D call TRBD2 (6 bases). CDR3 length equals 15 residues. The germline CDR1 and CDR2 sequences are SGHTA and FQGNSA. V was pared by 3 bases and J by 4 bases, with 14 bases between. Looking up the rest from reference TRBV7-2 and TRBJ2-3 gives the full variable domain: GAGVSQSPSNKVTEKGKDVELRCDPISGHTALYWYRQSLGQGLEFLIYFQGNSAPDKSGLPSDRFSAERTGGSVSTLTIQRTQQEDSAVYLCASSFWRGLADTQYFGPGTRLTVL.

The V gene is TRBV6-5, the J gene TRBJ1-5; 10 positions match TRBD1. The CDR3 is made up of 15 amino acids. Germline lookup yields CDR1 MNHEY and CDR2 SVGAGI. J lost 3 bases, V lost 4 bases, and 3 bases had no gene match. CDR3 sequence: CASSSTGGSNQPQHF. The CDR3 DNA reads TGTGCCAGCAGTTCGACAGGGGGCTCCAATCAGCCCCAGCATTTT.

V is TRBV30 and J is TRBJ1-6, with no clear D. V was clipped by 3 bases and J by 6 bases, with 15 bases between them. CDR3 length: 15 residues. Germline CDR1 and CDR2: GTSNPN and SVGIG (reference sequence). The CDR3 DNA is TGTGCCTGGAGCGGAGTCGGGGAAGGTAATTCACCCCTCCACTTT. Amino acids: CAWSGVGEGNSPLHF. The full variable domain, completed using reference TRBV30 and TRBJ1-6, is SQTIHQWPATLVQPVGSPLSLECTVEGTSNPNLYWYRQAAGRGLQLLFYSVGIGQISSEVPQNLSASRPQDRQFILSSKKLLLSDSGFYLCAWSGVGEGNSPLHFGNGTRLTVT.

This rearrangement joins TRBV4-2 to TRBJ2-1; TRBD2 is a possible D gene (6 bases). Between the trimmed V and J ends, which lost 2 bases and 2 bases, there was a span of 10 bases. This CDR3 region has 15 residues. The germline gives CDR1 LGHNA, CDR2 YNFKEQ. DNA for the CDR3: TGTGCCAGCAGCCAATTAGCGGCCACCTACAATGAGCAGTTCTTC. Its translation: CASSQLAATYNEQFF.

The chain combines TRBV7-9 with TRBJ1-2; 8 nucleotides agree with TRBD1. The CDR3 totals 15 residues. Trimming removed 3 bases from V and 6 bases from J; junction bases left unmatched: 9. Looked up from germline, CDR1 is SEHNR and CDR2 is FQNEAQ (reference sequence). In DNA form, the CDR3 reads TGTGCCAGCAGCTTTTCTCTGGACAGGGACCATGGCTACACCTTC. Translating gives CASSFSLDRDHGYTF.

This clone was counted between two and nine times. The rearrangement links TRBV7-9 to TRBJ1-1; D is undetermined. Germline V lookup: CDR1 SEHNR, CDR2 FQNEAQ (reference sequence). The CDR3 contains 15 residues. V lost 5 bases and J 1 base, leaving 14 bases between the germline ends. This CDR3 reads CASSPVNHKNTEAFF. The CDR3 DNA is TGTGCCAGCAGCCCCGTTAATCATAAGAACACTGAAGCTTTCTTT.

The table lists this clone with a count of one. J is TRBJ1-1 and V is TRBV19; D is undetermined. The CDR3 is 12 residues long. Between the trimmed V and J ends, which lost 7 bases and 8 bases, there was a span of 14 bases. Germline CDR1 and CDR2: LNHDA and SQIVND (reference sequence). CDR3 bases: TGTGCCAGTACCCATGGGAGGAGAGAAGCTTTCTTT. It specifies CASTHGRREAFF.